The rows below give T cell receptor beta chains drawn from one sample of a study of vaccination and CD4 T cells after COVID-19. One entry per CDR3 protein results from TCRdb running MiXCR on the PCR reads. The sample has roughly 8,900 distinct CDR3 sequences; roughly three fifths are singletons. For these receptors, no antigen is known. The sample was cultured CD4+ T cells from blood, taken after SARS-CoV-2 vaccination. The receptors originated from a human donor with COVID-19. CDR3s include the opening cysteine and the closing phenylalanine or tryptophan. Each record gives: J gene, D gene, V gene, clone size, CDR3 DNA, CDR3 protein. D genes are given only for firm matches. The size field is filled for only some rows; it gives once, few, many or a size class.

J: TRBJ2-3; D: TRBD1; V: TRBV10-3; size: NA; DNA: TGTGCCATCAGTCCGGGACAGAGACTCACAGATACGCAGTATTTT; CDR3: CAISPGQRLTDTQYF
J: TRBJ2-5; D: NA; V: TRBV25-1; size: medium-sized; DNA: TGTGCCAGCAGTGCGACAGATCAAGAGACCCAGTACTTC; CDR3: CASSATDQETQYF
J: TRBJ2-5; D: TRBD2; V: TRBV20-1; size: once; DNA: TGCAGTGCCCCCTCGTTACTAGCGGGGGGAAAAGAGACCCAGTACTTC; CDR3: CSAPSLLAGGKETQYF
J: TRBJ1-2; D: NA; V: TRBV7-8; size: NA; DNA: TGTGCCAGCAGCTTGACGGAGAACTATGGCTACACCTTC; CDR3: CASSLTENYGYTF
J: TRBJ2-5; D: TRBD2; V: TRBV20-1; size: NA; DNA: TGCAGTGCTAAGACTAGCCCCCAAGAGACCCAGTACTTC; CDR3: CSAKTSPQETQYF
J: TRBJ2-1; D: TRBD2; V: TRBV10-3; size: few; DNA: TGTGCCATCAGTGACTCGGGGGGGCCTAGGACCTACAATGAGCAGTTCTTC; CDR3: CAISDSGGPRTYNEQFF
J: TRBJ1-1; D: TRBD1; V: TRBV20-1; size: once; DNA: TGCAGTGCCCGAAGACAGGGGGCGAACACTGAAGCTTTCTTT; CDR3: CSARRQGANTEAFF
J: TRBJ1-1; D: NA; V: TRBV12-3/TRBV12-4; size: NA; DNA: TGTGCCAGCAGTCCAAGGGTAATCACTGAAGCTTTCTTT; CDR3: CASSPRVITEAFF
J: TRBJ2-7; D: TRBD2; V: TRBV7-8; size: NA; DNA: TGTGCCAGCAGCCCCCCCCTGAGACTAGCGGGAAGAAACGAGCAGTACTTC; CDR3: CASSPPLRLAGRNEQYF
J: TRBJ1-3; D: NA; V: TRBV20-1; size: NA; DNA: TGCAGTGCTATGGCGGGAGGGACTGGAAACACCATATATTTT; CDR3: CSAMAGGTGNTIYF
J: TRBJ2-7; D: NA; V: TRBV5-4; size: NA; DNA: TGTGCCAGCAGGGGGCCGGACTACGAGCAGTACTTC; CDR3: CASRGPDYEQYF
J: TRBJ1-1; D: NA; V: TRBV11-2; size: NA; DNA: TGTGCCAGCAGCTTAGGAGTTTCGGGGAACACTGAAGCTTTCTTT; CDR3: CASSLGVSGNTEAFF
J: TRBJ2-5; D: NA; V: TRBV7-8; size: NA; DNA: TGTGCCAGCAGGTTGGCCGGGACCCAGGAAGGAGAGACCCAGTACTTC; CDR3: CASRLAGTQEGETQYF
J: TRBJ2-1; D: TRBD2; V: TRBV10-3; size: few; DNA: TGTGCCACAGGGAGCGGGGGGGCCTTGGTGAATGAGCAGTTCTTC; CDR3: CATGSGGALVNEQFF
J: TRBJ2-1; D: TRBD1; V: TRBV10-3; size: NA; DNA: TGTGCCATCAGTGACCGACAGGGGGCAGTGAATGAGCAGTTCTTC; CDR3: CAISDRQGAVNEQFF
J: TRBJ2-2; D: TRBD1; V: TRBV20-1; size: NA; DNA: TGCAGTGCGAGAGACCAGGGGGTAACCGGGGAGCTGTTTTTT; CDR3: CSARDQGVTGELFF
J: TRBJ1-2; D: NA; V: TRBV20-1; size: NA; DNA: TGCAGTGCTAGAGATGGGGGGCTGGTCTATGGCTACACCTTC; CDR3: CSARDGGLVYGYTF
J: TRBJ1-5; D: NA; V: TRBV20-1; size: few; DNA: TGCAGTGCTAGAGACAGGGCCCAGCCCCAGCATTTT; CDR3: CSARDRAQPQHF
J: TRBJ1-1; D: NA; V: TRBV24-1; size: NA; DNA: TGTGCCACCAGCTTGGGGGGAACTGAAGCTTTCTTT; CDR3: CATSLGGTEAFF
J: TRBJ2-6; D: TRBD1; V: TRBV20-1; size: NA; DNA: TGCAGTGCTAGTGCTAAGGACAGGGGCTCTGGGGCCAACGTCCTGACTTTC; CDR3: CSASAKDRGSGANVLTF
J: TRBJ1-3; D: NA; V: TRBV7-2; size: few; DNA: TGTGCCAGCAGCTTGGGGAGCACTGGAAACACCATATATTTT; CDR3: CASSLGSTGNTIYF
J: TRBJ1-2; D: NA; V: TRBV25-1; size: NA; DNA: TGTGCCAGCAGTGAGGTCGGAGGCTACACCTTC; CDR3: CASSEVGGYTF
J: TRBJ1-5; D: NA; V: TRBV5-5; size: NA; DNA: TGTGCCAGCAGCCCGGCCCATAGCAATCAGCCCCAGCATTTT; CDR3: CASSPAHSNQPQHF
J: TRBJ1-2; D: TRBD1; V: TRBV7-2; size: NA; DNA: TGTGCCAGCAGCCCTGGGGACAGAGCTAACTATGGCTACACCTTC; CDR3: CASSPGDRANYGYTF
J: TRBJ1-5; D: TRBD1; V: TRBV27; size: NA; DNA: TGTGCCAGCAGGGGACAGCTAAATCAGCCCCAGCATTTT; CDR3: CASRGQLNQPQHF
J: TRBJ1-2; D: NA; V: TRBV28; size: NA; DNA: TGTGCCAGCAGCACATCTGGGGTCTATGGCTACACCTTC; CDR3: CASSTSGVYGYTF
J: TRBJ2-7; D: NA; V: TRBV7-2; size: NA; DNA: TGTGCCAGCAGCTTTGGGGGGCCCTCATCCTACGAGCAGTACTTC; CDR3: CASSFGGPSSYEQYF
J: TRBJ1-2; D: NA; V: TRBV6-2/TRBV6-3; size: NA; DNA: TGTGCCAGCAGTTACCCCCAATATGGCTACACCTTC; CDR3: CASSYPQYGYTF
J: TRBJ2-7; D: NA; V: TRBV9; size: NA; DNA: TGTGCCAGCAGCAGGGGCTCAGCCGTGCACGAGCAGTACTTC; CDR3: CASSRGSAVHEQYF
J: TRBJ2-3; D: NA; V: TRBV20-1; size: NA; DNA: TGCAGTGCTAGGTGGGGGGATGATACGCAGTATTTT; CDR3: CSARWGDDTQYF
J: TRBJ2-5; D: NA; V: TRBV18; size: NA; DNA: TGTGCCAGCTCACCAGTAGGAGAGACCCAGTACTTC; CDR3: CASSPVGETQYF
J: TRBJ1-2; D: NA; V: TRBV7-9; size: NA; DNA: TGTGCCAGCAGCTTAGTGTCAGGGGACTATGGCTACACCTTC; CDR3: CASSLVSGDYGYTF
J: TRBJ2-5; D: NA; V: TRBV5-1; size: NA; DNA: TGCGCCAGCAGCTTGACCGGGACACGCCAAGAGACCCAGTACTTC; CDR3: CASSLTGTRQETQYF
J: TRBJ2-1; D: TRBD1; V: TRBV24-1; size: NA; DNA: TGTGCCACCAGTGATCCCGGGACAGGGGGCTTATCGGGGGCTAATGAGCAGTTCTTC; CDR3: CATSDPGTGGLSGANEQFF
J: TRBJ1-5; D: NA; V: TRBV18; size: NA; DNA: TGTGCCAGCTCACCAGGCCAGGTATTAAGCAATCAGCCCCAGCATTTT; CDR3: CASSPGQVLSNQPQHF
J: TRBJ2-7; D: NA; V: TRBV7-2; size: NA; DNA: TGTGCCAGCAGCTTAGGGGCTGCTGCCTTATACGAGCAGTACTTC; CDR3: CASSLGAAALYEQYF
J: TRBJ1-2; D: NA; V: TRBV6-1; size: NA; DNA: TGTGCCAGCTCCCTAGTGTTAGGGCAGGGCTCTGGCTACACCTTC; CDR3: CASSLVLGQGSGYTF
J: TRBJ1-2; D: NA; V: TRBV11-2; size: NA; DNA: TGTGCCAGCAGCTCCGTCGCGACGGTTAGTGGCTACACCTTC; CDR3: CASSSVATVSGYTF
J: TRBJ2-5; D: NA; V: TRBV9; size: NA; DNA: TGTGCCAGCAGCGTAGTACGGGGTGAGACCCAGTACTTC; CDR3: CASSVVRGETQYF
J: TRBJ2-7; D: TRBD1; V: TRBV7-9; size: NA; DNA: TGTGCCAGCAGTCCCGACAGGGGCCGCTCCTACGAGCAGTACTTC; CDR3: CASSPDRGRSYEQYF
J: TRBJ1-6; D: TRBD1; V: TRBV20-1; size: NA; DNA: TGCAGTGCTAGAGATCGGGACAGGAGTAACTTCTCTATTAATTCACCCCTCCACTTT; CDR3: CSARDRDRSNFSINSPLHF
J: TRBJ1-2; D: NA; V: TRBV6-1; size: few; DNA: TGTGCCAGCAGGTCCGGACAGCGACCTAACTATGGCTACACCTTC; CDR3: CASRSGQRPNYGYTF
J: TRBJ1-5; D: NA; V: TRBV20-1; size: few; DNA: TGCAGTGCTAGAAAGGGGGGAGATCAGCCCCAGCATTTT; CDR3: CSARKGGDQPQHF
J: TRBJ1-1; D: NA; V: TRBV30; size: NA; DNA: TGTGCCTTATCACCTGCAGGGAACACTGAAGCTTTCTTT; CDR3: CALSPAGNTEAFF
J: TRBJ1-5; D: TRBD1; V: TRBV7-2; size: NA; DNA: TGTGCCAGCAGCTCCCGACAGGGCCTATCGAGCAATCAGCCCCAGCATTTT; CDR3: CASSSRQGLSSNQPQHF
J: TRBJ2-5; D: NA; V: TRBV30; size: NA; DNA: TGTGCCTGGAGCGCCGGGCCAAGGGGGGAGACCCAGTACTTC; CDR3: CAWSAGPRGETQYF
J: TRBJ2-4; D: NA; V: TRBV6-5; size: NA; DNA: TGTGCCAGCAGTTACGGGACAGCCAAAAACATTCAGTACTTC; CDR3: CASSYGTAKNIQYF
J: TRBJ2-1; D: TRBD2; V: TRBV24-1; size: NA; DNA: TGTGCCACCAGTGGGTCGGGGGGGTCCTACAATGAGCAGTTCTTC; CDR3: CATSGSGGSYNEQFF
J: TRBJ2-5; D: NA; V: TRBV20-1; size: NA; DNA: TGCAGTGCAACGGGACACCCGATACCAGAGACCCAGTACTTC; CDR3: CSATGHPIPETQYF
J: TRBJ2-3; D: TRBD1; V: TRBV20-1; size: NA; DNA: TGCAGTGCGGAGGGGGGGACAGGGACAGATACGCAGTATTTT; CDR3: CSAEGGTGTDTQYF
J: TRBJ2-3; D: TRBD1; V: TRBV6-5; size: NA; DNA: TGTGCCAGCAGTTCCAAGACAGGGGGTCCAGATACGCAGTATTTT; CDR3: CASSSKTGGPDTQYF
J: TRBJ1-2; D: NA; V: TRBV14; size: medium-sized; DNA: TGTGCCAGCAGCCAGTCGGTTGATATACTCTATGGCTACACCTTC; CDR3: CASSQSVDILYGYTF
J: TRBJ1-5; D: NA; V: TRBV15; size: few; DNA: TGTGCCACCAGCGTCGGACGGCCCAATTCCAATCAGCCCCAGCATTTT; CDR3: CATSVGRPNSNQPQHF
J: TRBJ1-5; D: NA; V: TRBV4-1; size: few; DNA: TGCGCCAGCAGCCAAGTGGTTTCGAGGCGAAGCAATCAGCCCCAGCATTTT; CDR3: CASSQVVSRRSNQPQHF
J: TRBJ1-1; D: NA; V: TRBV6-1; size: NA; DNA: TGTGCCAGCAGTGGAAGGGGCACTGAAGCTTTCTTT; CDR3: CASSGRGTEAFF